The clone carrying this T cell receptor beta chain was counted ten times or more. The source of the sample is a study of T-cell reconstitution after alpha-beta-depleted transplantation in children. The CDR3 covers 15 residues. Trimming took 4 bases from V and 3 from J; bases not matched to a gene: 2. Germline loops: CDR1 LGHDT, CDR2 YNNKEL (reference sequence). TCRbeta library preparation incorporated unique molecular identifiers. MiXCR, run by TCRdb on the PCR reads, gives a single entry per CDR3 protein. The sample lists 100,000 to 120,000 distinct CDR3 sequences, 10% occurring once. The receptor comes from a human donor who donated a stem cell graft to a child with acute lymphoblastic leukemia. The source material was PBMCs from the stem cell graft donor, sampled from the stem cell graft. The V and J genes are TRBV3-1 and TRBJ2-3, with 12 nucleotides matching TRBD2. CDR3 sequence reads: CASSLGLAGTDTQYF. The DNA of the CDR3 is TGTGCCAGCAGCCTCGGACTAGCGGGGACAGATACGCAGTATTTT.